What follows are 4 T cell receptor beta chains derived from one specimen sequenced in a study of blood T cell repertoires in COVID-19. Clones were sequenced by immunoSEQ multiplex PCR, and TCRdb holds only the in-frame ones, with some missing. The sample gives a few hundred thousand clones, 89% of which show up once; more than 0.95% is in the top ten. Sequenced material: peripheral blood. The receptors shown here come from a middle-aged man with acute or convalescent COVID-19.

The chain has TRBV28 and TRBJ1-4; perhaps TRBD1 as D (5 bases). Per the germline V gene, CDR1 is MDHEN and CDR2 is SYDVKM. Trimming left V 2 bases short and J 3 bases short, with 10 bases between. CDR3 size: 15 residues. As DNA, the CDR3 is TGTGCCAGCAGTTTAGGGGCCATCCCTAATGAAAAACTGTTTTTT. The encoded protein is CASSLGAIPNEKLFF.

The V and J genes are TRBV19 and TRBJ1-1; a weak D match, TRBD1 (6 bases). V lost 5 bases to trimming and J lost 2 bases, with 9 bases between them. Germline-derived CDR1 and CDR2 are LNHDA and SQIVND (reference sequence). The CDR3 runs to 13 residues. The chain's CDR3 is CASSLQGNTEAFF. The CDR3 coding sequence is TGTGCCAGTAGTCTACAGGGAAACACTGAAGCTTTCTTT.

This chain links TRBV7-6 with TRBJ2-1; 12 bases align to TRBD2. The CDR3 consists of 15 residues. Germline CDR1 is SGHVS and CDR2 is FNYEAQ. Trimming cost V 4 bases and J 8 bases; bases outside gene matches: 6. The CDR3 loop reads CASSSGLAGDYEQFF. CDR3 bases: TGTGCCAGCAGCTCGGGACTAGCGGGTGATTATGAGCAGTTCTTC. Complete variable domain (other parts from reference TRBV7-6 and TRBJ2-1): GAGVSQSPRYKVTKRGQDVALRCDPISGHVSLYWYRQALGQGPEFLTYFNYEAQQDKSGLPNDRFSAERPEGSISTLTIQRTEQRDSAMYRCASSSGLAGDYEQFFGPGTRLTVL.

V gene TRBV19 combines with J gene TRBJ2-7, with D possibly matching TRBD1 (6 bases). The CDR3 has 13 amino acids. Germline V gene lookup returns CDR1 LNHDA and CDR2 SQIVND (reference sequence). The germline V and J ends were trimmed by 5 bases and 6 bases, with 14 bases remaining between them. This CDR3 reads CASSQGPGVEQYF. CDR3 sequence (DNA): TGTGCCAGTAGTCAGGGGCCCGGGGTCGAGCAGTACTTC.